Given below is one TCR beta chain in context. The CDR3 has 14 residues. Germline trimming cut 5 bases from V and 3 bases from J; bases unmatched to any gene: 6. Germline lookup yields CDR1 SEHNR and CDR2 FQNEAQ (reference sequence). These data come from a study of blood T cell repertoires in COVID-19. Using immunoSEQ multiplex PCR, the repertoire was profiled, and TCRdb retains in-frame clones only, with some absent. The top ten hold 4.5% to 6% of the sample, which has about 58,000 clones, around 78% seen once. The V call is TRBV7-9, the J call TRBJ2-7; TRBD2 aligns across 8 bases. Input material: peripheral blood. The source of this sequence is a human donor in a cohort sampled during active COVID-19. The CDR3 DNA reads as TGTGCCAGCAGCAACTCCGGGACTAGCTACGAGCAGTACTTC. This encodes CASSNSGTSYEQYF.